These 19 T cell receptor delta chains came from one sample sequenced in a study of gamma-delta chains in newborns, infants, children. TCRdb re-called the reads with CATT. This sample yields some 11,000 delta-chain clones, of which around 3% are seen a single time; roughly 9% belongs to the top ten. Sequences were obtained from blood. Receptor source: a child who was a newborn, infant or young child, either healthy, febrile or measles-vaccinated (not recorded which).

V and J are TRDV1 and TRDJ1; TRDD3 is a possible D gene (5 bases). TCRdb is silent on the J gene; assignment here came from matching the DNA to germline. Germline-derived CDR1 and CDR2 are TSWWSYY and QGS. V was pared by 0 bases and J by 3 bases, with 20 bases between. This CDR3 is 18 amino acids long. CDR3 DNA: TGTGCTCTTGGGGAACTAACCCTAAGCGACTGGCGGGCCGATAAACTCATCTTT. Its protein product is CALGELTLSDWRADKLIF.

Note on this clone: Other DNA sequences in this sample translate to the same CDR3. The CDR3 sequence is CAASENYRGYEYTDKLIF. DNA of the CDR3: TGTGCAGCAAGCGAGAACTATCGGGGATACGAGTACACCGATAAACTCATCTTT. This rearrangement joins TRAV29/DV5 to TRDJ1; 9 bases fit TRDD3. Germline CDR1 reads NSMFDY; CDR2 reads ISSIKDK. Trimming cost V 0 bases and J 0 bases; bases outside gene matches: 12. The CDR3 spans 18 residues.

This clone was detected a few times. The translation of this DNA and the TCRdb protein of a much larger clone differ at residue 12, probably owing to a read error; the protein shown here is translated from the DNA. J is TRDJ1 and V is TRDV2; 12 bases are shared with TRDD3. Germline V lookup: CDR1 GEAIGNYY, CDR2 EKD. The CDR3 spans 18 residues. With V trimmed by 0 bases and J by 1 base, 8 bases remained unmatched. The CDR3 is CACDTVRLGDTRTDKLIF. The CDR3 DNA is TGTGCCTGTGACACCGTGAGGCTGGGGGATACGCGCACCGATAAACTCATCTTT.

The V gene corresponds to TRDV1; no J gene was called; the table's D call, TRDD3, was not checked against the DNA. Germline V gene sequence: CDR1 TSWWSYY, CDR2 QGS. The CDR3 contains 21 residues. Here the CDR3 DNA reads TGTGCTCTTGGGGAACTAGGTCCCACTGGGGGATACGGGAGATACACCGATAAACCCATCTTT. This gives the protein CALGELGPTGGYGRYTDKPIF.

The gene calls are TRDV1 and TRDJ1, with unresolved D. In the absence of a J gene in TCRdb, the DNA was matched to germline to assign it here. The length of the CDR3 is 21 residues. The germline V and J ends were trimmed by 0 bases and 2 bases, with 28 bases remaining between them. The V gene's germline CDR1 is TSWWSYY and CDR2 QGS. CDR3 coding DNA: TGTGCTCTTGGGGAACTATCGTCTATTATGTCGGGCGTAGATCCGACCGATAAACTCATCTTT. This gives the protein CALGELSSIMSGVDPTDKLIF.

This clone was picked up a small number of times. The V and J genes are TRDV1 and TRDJ1; TRDD3 agrees at 10 bases. The trim removed 0 bases at V and 0 bases at J, leaving 28 bases unmatched. The CDR3 has 25 amino acids. Germline V gives CDR1 TSWWSYY, CDR2 QGS. The CDR3 DNA is TGTGCTCTTGGGGAACTCTCTCTCAGGCTTCCTATTTCGATGGGGGATACTTTAGACACCGATAAACTCATCTTT. Residues: CALGELSLRLPISMGDTLDTDKLIF.

This chain connects TRDV1 to TRDJ1; the D gene is possibly TRDD3 (5 bases). V gave up 0 bases and J gave up 1 base, with 24 bases separating them. CDR1 TSWWSYY and CDR2 QGS come from the germline V gene. CDR3 size: 20 residues. In DNA form, the CDR3 reads TGTGCTCTTGGGGAACTCGGATCCGCCTTTGAGGGATCTCGCACCGATAAACTCATCTTT. Translation gives CALGELGSAFEGSRTDKLIF.

This sequence joins TRDV3 and TRDJ1, with TRDD3 as a possible D gene (6 bases). With 4 bases removed from V and 0 bases from J, the gap between germline ends came to 24 bases. Per germline, CDR1 TVYSNPD and CDR2 GDNSRS (reference sequence). The CDR3 has 17 residues. In DNA form, the CDR3 reads TGTGCCTCCTCGAGGGGTCCTGGGGAGTCGGACACCGATAAACTCATCTTT. It specifies CASSRGPGESDTDKLIF.

This clone has only a few counts. The chain couples TRDV3 to TRDJ1; 12 nucleotides agree with TRDD3. CDR3 length: 16 residues. Germline loops: CDR1 TVYSNPD, CDR2 GDNSRS (reference sequence). V lost 2 bases to trimming and J lost 0 bases; unmatched junction nucleotides: 7. CDR3 sequence: CAFPITGGYHTDKLIF. CDR3 in DNA: TGTGCCTTTCCTATTACTGGGGGATACCACACCGATAAACTCATCTTT.

Notes on this clone: A much larger clone lies a single base off, so this may be a read error. Other DNA sequences of this sample code for an identical CDR3. The V and J genes are TRDV2 and TRDJ1; D unresolved. The CDR3 runs 16 residues. Trimming left V 0 bases short and J 3 bases short, with 16 bases between. CDR1 and CDR2 from the germline V gene are GEAIGNYY and EKD. The CDR3 reads CACDTAGIIVADKLIF. The CDR3 DNA sequence: TGTGCCTGTGACACCGCAGGAATTATTGTGGCCGATAAACTCATCTTT.

Only a few counts were recorded for this clone. The rearrangement uses TRDV1 and TRDJ1; D ambiguous. CDR1 is TSWWSYY, CDR2 QGS, per germline. There are 22 residues in the CDR3. V was trimmed by 1 base and J by 0 bases, leaving 30 bases between them. For the CDR3, the DNA is TGTGCTCTTGGGGAACGTGATCTTCTTGTCAAAATGGAGGGACCGTACACCGATAAACTCATCTTT. Translating gives CALGERDLLVKMEGPYTDKLIF.

J is TRDJ1 and V is TRDV1; a possible D gene is TRDD3 (5 bases). This CDR3 contains 14 residues. Germline V gene sequence: CDR1 TSWWSYY, CDR2 QGS. V was clipped by 2 bases and J by 5 bases, with 12 bases between them. CDR3 loop: CALGEGQLGDKLIF. The CDR3 DNA reads as TGTGCTCTTGGGGAAGGACAGTTGGGGGATAAACTCATCTTT.

For this clone: The junction departs from germline at one end; a sequencing error may be responsible. The sample has other DNA sequences that encode this CDR3 too. This chain connects TRDV2 to TRDJ3; D possibly corresponds to TRDD3 (6 bases). Germline assignment: CDR1 GEAIGNYY and CDR2 EKD. The CDR3 totals 19 residues. The CDR3 spells CACDTLGVESSWDTRQMFF. CDR3 coding DNA: TGTGCCTGTGACACCTTGGGGGTCGAGAGCTCCTGGGACACCCGCCAGATGTTTTTC.

In its sample, this clone is medium-sized. This chain uses TRDV1 with TRDJ1; no firm D call. In germline, CDR1 is TSWWSYY, CDR2 QGS. The CDR3 covers 13 residues. V shed 0 bases and J shed 9 bases, with 11 bases lying between them. This CDR3 is CALGELESGQLIF. The CDR3 nucleotides are TGTGCTCTTGGGGAACTAGAGTCCGGTCAACTCATCTTT.

In this sample, this clone turned up a few times. The genes are TRDV2 and TRDJ3; 10 bases fit TRDD3. The CDR3 is made up of 22 amino acids. The ends lost 3 bases at V and 0 bases at J; junction bases unmatched: 16. In germline, CDR1 is GEAIGNYY, CDR2 EKD. For the CDR3, the DNA is TGTGCCTGTGACCCTGCTGCTACTGGGGGATGCGATCTCTCCTGGGACACCCGACAGATGTTTTTC. It encodes CACDPAATGGCDLSWDTRQMFF.

In its sample, this clone was seen a few times. This clone may be a read error of a much larger clone one base away. This chain uses TRDV2 with TRDJ1, with 7 bases fitting TRDD3. Germline V CDR1 and CDR2: GEAIGNYY, EKD. V lost 4 bases to trimming and J lost 2 bases; unmatched junction nucleotides: 27. This CDR3 is 21 amino acids long. CDR3 nucleotides: TGTGCCTGTGATCCCCTGGGTGGGGGACGCAGCATCTCCGGCTCAACCGATAAACTCATCTTT. It translates to CACDPLGGGRSISGSTDKLIF.

V is TRDV1 and J is TRDJ1; D remains ambiguous. Trimming shortened V by 0 bases and J by 1 base, and 15 bases separated the two germline ends. Per germline, CDR1 TSWWSYY and CDR2 QGS. This CDR3 contains 17 residues. DNA for the CDR3: TGTGCTCTTGGGGAACTCCCCATGAGGGGTCCCACCGATAAACTCATCTTT. Its protein is CALGELPMRGPTDKLIF.

CDR3: CAFGSVAYGGPGGYGPDKLIF. CDR3 in DNA: TGTGCCTTTGGCAGTGTGGCCTACGGTGGACCTGGGGGATACGGTCCCGATAAACTCATCTTT. The chain carries TRDV3 and TRDJ1; 12 positions agree with TRDD3. The CDR3 extends over 21 amino acids. Per the germline V gene, CDR1 is TVYSNPD and CDR2 is GDNSRS (reference sequence). Trimming took 2 bases from V and 3 from J; bases not matched to a gene: 25.

Regarding this clone: TCRdb records a much larger clone's protein for this DNA, with a difference at residue 5 that likely arises from a read error; the protein given is the translation of the DNA. The chain is built from TRDV2 and TRDJ2; 11 nucleotides line up with TRDD3. V was clipped by 3 bases and J by 7 bases; unmatched bases: 9. Germline V gene sequence: CDR1 GEAIGNYY, CDR2 EKD. The CDR3 has 16 amino acids. The CDR3: CACDALLGDRGAQLFF. CDR3 DNA: TGTGCCTGTGACGCCCTACTGGGGGATAGGGGAGCACAACTCTTCTTT.